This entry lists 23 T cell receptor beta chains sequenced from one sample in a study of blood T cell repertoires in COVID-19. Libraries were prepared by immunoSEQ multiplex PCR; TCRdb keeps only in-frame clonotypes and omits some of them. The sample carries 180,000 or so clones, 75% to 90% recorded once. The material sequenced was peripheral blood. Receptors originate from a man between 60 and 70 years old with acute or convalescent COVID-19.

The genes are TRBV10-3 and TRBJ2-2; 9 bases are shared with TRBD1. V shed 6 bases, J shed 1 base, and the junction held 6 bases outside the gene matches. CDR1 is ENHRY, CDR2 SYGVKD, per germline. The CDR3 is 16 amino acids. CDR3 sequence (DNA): TGTGCCATCAGCCCCAGGGGACAGGGGAACACCGGGGAGCTGTTTTTT. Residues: CAISPRGQGNTGELFF.

CDR3 sequence: CASSQDGQVAYEQYF. In DNA, the CDR3 is TGTGCCAGCAGCCAAGATGGACAGGTAGCCTACGAGCAGTACTTC. The V and J genes are TRBV3-1 (or the pseudogene TRBV3-2) and TRBJ2-7; 7 nucleotides agree with TRBD1. CDR1 LGHDT and CDR2 YNNKEL come from the germline V gene (reference sequence). V lost 0 bases and J lost 2; bases outside the gene matches: 4. This CDR3 comprises 15 residues.

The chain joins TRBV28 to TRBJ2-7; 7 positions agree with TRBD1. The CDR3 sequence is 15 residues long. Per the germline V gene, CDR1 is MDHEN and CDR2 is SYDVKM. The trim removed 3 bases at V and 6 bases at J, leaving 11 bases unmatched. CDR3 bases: TGTGCCAGCAGTTTGTCCGCGACAGGGAAGGGCGAGCAGTACTTC. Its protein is CASSLSATGKGEQYF.

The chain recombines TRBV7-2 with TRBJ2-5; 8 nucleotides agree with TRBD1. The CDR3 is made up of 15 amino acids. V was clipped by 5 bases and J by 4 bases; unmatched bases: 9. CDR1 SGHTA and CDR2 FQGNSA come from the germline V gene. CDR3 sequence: CASSAGTGRRETQYF. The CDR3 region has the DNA TGTGCCAGCAGCGCCGGGACAGGCAGGAGAGAGACCCAGTACTTC.

DNA of the CDR3: TGTGCCAGCAGCTCCATCGGGACTAGCGGGAGGACCGTCACCGGGGAGCTGTTTTTT. This translates into CASSSIGTSGRTVTGELFF. V and J are TRBV7-9 and TRBJ2-2, with 15 bases aligning to TRBD2. Trimming cost V 4 bases and J 4 bases; bases outside gene matches: 10. This CDR3 spans 19 amino acids. The germline gives CDR1 SEHNR, CDR2 FQNEAQ (reference sequence). The full variable domain, rest sourced from reference TRBV7-9 and TRBJ2-2, is DTGVSQNPRHKITKRGQNVTFRCDPISEHNRLYWYRQTLGQGPEFLTYFQNEAQLEKSRLLSDRFSAERPKGSFSTLEIQRTEQGDSAMYLCASSSIGTSGRTVTGELFFGEGSRLTVL.

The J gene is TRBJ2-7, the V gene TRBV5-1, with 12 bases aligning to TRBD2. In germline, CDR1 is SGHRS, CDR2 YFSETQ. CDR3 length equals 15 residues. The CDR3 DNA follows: TGCGCAGGTAGCCCAACTAGCGGGAGGCCCCACGAGCAGTACTTC. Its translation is CAGSPTSGRPHEQYF.

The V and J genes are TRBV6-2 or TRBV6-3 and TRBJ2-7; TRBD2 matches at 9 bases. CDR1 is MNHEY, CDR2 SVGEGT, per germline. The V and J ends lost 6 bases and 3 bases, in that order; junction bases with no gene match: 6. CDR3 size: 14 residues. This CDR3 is CASSVAGEIYEQYF. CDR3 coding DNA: TGTGCCAGCAGCGTAGCGGGAGAGATCTACGAGCAGTACTTC.

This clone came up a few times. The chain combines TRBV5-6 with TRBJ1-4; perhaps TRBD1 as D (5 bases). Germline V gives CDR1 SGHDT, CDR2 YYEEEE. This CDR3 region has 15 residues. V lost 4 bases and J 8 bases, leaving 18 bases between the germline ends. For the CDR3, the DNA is TGTGCCAGCAGCCGCGGGGGTGGCGTAAGGGAAAAACTGTTTTTT. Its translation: CASSRGGGVREKLFF.

DNA for the CDR3: TGCGCCAGCCGCGGGGGCGGGCCCCTCCGCACAGATACGCAGTATTTT. The encoded protein is CASRGGGPLRTDTQYF. V usage is TRBV5-1 and J usage is TRBJ2-3, with D possibly TRBD2 on 7 matching bases. Between the trimmed V and J ends, which lost 7 bases and 1 base, there was a span of 19 bases. The CDR3 runs 16 residues. Germline V gene lookup returns CDR1 SGHRS and CDR2 YFSETQ.

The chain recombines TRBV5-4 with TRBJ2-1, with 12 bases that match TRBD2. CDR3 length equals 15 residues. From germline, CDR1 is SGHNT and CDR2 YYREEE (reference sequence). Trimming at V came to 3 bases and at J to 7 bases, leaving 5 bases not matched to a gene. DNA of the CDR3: TGTGCCAGCAGCTGGGGGGGGACTAGCGGGAATGAGCAGTTCTTC. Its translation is CASSWGGTSGNEQFF.

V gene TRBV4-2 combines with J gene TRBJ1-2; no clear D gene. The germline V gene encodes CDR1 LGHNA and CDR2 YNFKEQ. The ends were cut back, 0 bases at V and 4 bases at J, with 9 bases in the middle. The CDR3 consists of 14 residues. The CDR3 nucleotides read TGTGCCAGCAGCCAAGAACTTTATGGCTATGGCTACACCTTC. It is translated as CASSQELYGYGYTF.

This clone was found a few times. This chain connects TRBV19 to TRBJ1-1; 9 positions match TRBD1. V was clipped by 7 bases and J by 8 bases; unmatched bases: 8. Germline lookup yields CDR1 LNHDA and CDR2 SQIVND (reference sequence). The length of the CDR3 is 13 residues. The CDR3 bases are TGTGCCAGTACCCAAGGGACAGGGACCGAAGCTTTCTTT. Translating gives CASTQGTGTEAFF.

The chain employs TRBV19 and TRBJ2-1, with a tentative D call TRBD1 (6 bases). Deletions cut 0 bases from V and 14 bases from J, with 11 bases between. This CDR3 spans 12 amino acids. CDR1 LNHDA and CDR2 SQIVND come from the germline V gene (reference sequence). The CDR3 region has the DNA TGTGCCAGTAGTATAGATCTTGGGACAAAGTTCTTC. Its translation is CASSIDLGTKFF.

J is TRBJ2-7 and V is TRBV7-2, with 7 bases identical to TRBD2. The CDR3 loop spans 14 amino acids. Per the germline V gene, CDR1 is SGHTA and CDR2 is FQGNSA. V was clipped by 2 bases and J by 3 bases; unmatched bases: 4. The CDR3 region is CASSLRRGGYEQYF. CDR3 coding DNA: TGTGCCAGCAGCTTAAGACGCGGGGGCTACGAGCAGTACTTC.

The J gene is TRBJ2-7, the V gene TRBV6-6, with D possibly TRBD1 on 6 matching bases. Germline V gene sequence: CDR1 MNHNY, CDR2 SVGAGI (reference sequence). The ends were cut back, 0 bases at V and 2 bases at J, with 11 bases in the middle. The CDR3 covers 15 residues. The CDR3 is CASSYSRGNTYEQYF. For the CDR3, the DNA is TGTGCCAGCAGTTACTCGAGGGGGAATACCTACGAGCAGTACTTC.

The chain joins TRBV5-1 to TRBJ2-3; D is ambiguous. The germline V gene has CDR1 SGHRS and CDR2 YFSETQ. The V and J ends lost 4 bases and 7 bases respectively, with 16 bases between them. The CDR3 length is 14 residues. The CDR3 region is CASSQGAAEHTQYF. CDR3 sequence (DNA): TGCGCCAGCAGCCAAGGAGCTGCGGAGCATACGCAGTATTTT.

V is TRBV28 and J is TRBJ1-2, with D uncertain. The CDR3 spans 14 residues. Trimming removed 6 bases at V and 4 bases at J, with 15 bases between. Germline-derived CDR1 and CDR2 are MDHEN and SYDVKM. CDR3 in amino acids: CASRGGLAGYGYTF. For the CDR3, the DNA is TGTGCCAGCAGAGGTGGGTTGGCGGGCTATGGCTACACCTTC.

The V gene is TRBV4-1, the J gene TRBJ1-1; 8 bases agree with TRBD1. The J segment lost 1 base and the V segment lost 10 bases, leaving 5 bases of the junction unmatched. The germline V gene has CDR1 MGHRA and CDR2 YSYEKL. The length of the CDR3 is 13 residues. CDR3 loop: CATTGQGNTEAFF. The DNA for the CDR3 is TGCGCCACCACCGGACAGGGGAACACTGAAGCTTTCTTT.

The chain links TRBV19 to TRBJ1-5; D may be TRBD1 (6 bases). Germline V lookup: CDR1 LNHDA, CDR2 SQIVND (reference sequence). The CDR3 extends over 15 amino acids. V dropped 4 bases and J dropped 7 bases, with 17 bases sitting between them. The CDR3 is CASSTRSGDKQPQHF. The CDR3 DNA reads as TGTGCCAGTAGTACCCGTTCAGGGGACAAACAGCCCCAGCATTTT.

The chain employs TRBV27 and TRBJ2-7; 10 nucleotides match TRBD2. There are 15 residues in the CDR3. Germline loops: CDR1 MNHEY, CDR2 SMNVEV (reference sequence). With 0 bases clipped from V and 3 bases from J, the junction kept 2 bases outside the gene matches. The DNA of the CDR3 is TGTGCCAGCAGTTTATCAGGGACTAGCGACTACGAGCAGTACTTC. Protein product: CASSLSGTSDYEQYF.

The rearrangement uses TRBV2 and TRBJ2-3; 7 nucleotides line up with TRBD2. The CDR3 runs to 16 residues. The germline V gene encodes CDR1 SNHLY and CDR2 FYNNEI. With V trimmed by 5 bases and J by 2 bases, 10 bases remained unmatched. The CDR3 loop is CASSRMASGHTDTQYF. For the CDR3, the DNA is TGTGCCAGCAGTAGGATGGCTAGCGGACACACAGATACGCAGTATTTT.

The CDR3 loop reads CASRDPAGNQPQHF. The CDR3 DNA reads as TGTGCCAGTAGGGACCCAGCGGGCAATCAGCCCCAGCATTTT. V usage is TRBV19 and J usage is TRBJ1-5, with no clear D. Germline assignment: CDR1 LNHDA and CDR2 SQIVND (reference sequence). The CDR3 sequence is 14 residues long. The V end was cut by 6 bases, the J end by 2 bases, with 11 bases between. Supplemented by reference TRBV19 and TRBJ1-5, the full variable domain reads DGGITQSPKYLFRKEGQNVTLSCEQNLNHDAMYWYRQDPGQGLRLIYYSQIVNDFQKGDIAEGYSVSREKKESFPLTVTSAQKNPTAFYLCASRDPAGNQPQHFGDGTRLSIL.

The CDR3 here is CASSWDRNTEAFF. CDR3 bases: TGTGCCAGCAGTTGGGACAGAAACACTGAAGCTTTCTTT. The V gene is TRBV6-5, the J gene TRBJ1-1; TRBD1 matches 7 bases. The CDR3 has 13 residues. With V trimmed by 4 bases and J by 2 bases, 1 base remained unmatched. The V gene's germline CDR1 is MNHEY and CDR2 SVGAGI.